The T cell receptor beta chain under discussion was sequenced for a study of blood T cells in healthy people across ages. The study's findings and limits: The authors considered diversity estimates from one million T cells to be underestimates. The unsorted PBMCs prevented any conclusive comparison of naive versus antigen-experienced cells. Roughly linear age-related decline in beta diversity appeared, significant by age about 37.

This clonotype turned up a few times. Its antigen remains unknown. A second roughly 7 to 11 cycle PCR used barcoded and J-beta primers. TCRdb called the 5' RACE reads again in MiXCR, with one record for every CDR3 protein. The sample lists 1,500,000 or so distinct CDR3 sequences, around 55% occurring once. The CDR3 consists of 14 residues. Sequenced input: blood. The clonotype comes from a man in his late teens or twenties in good health. The chain recombines TRBV21-1 with TRBJ2-3; the table's D call TRBD1 went unverified against the DNA. TRBV21-1 is a documented pseudogene. DNA for the CDR3: TGTGCCAGCAGCACACAGGGTCGTGAAGATACGCAGTATTTT. This codes for CASSTQGREDTQYF.